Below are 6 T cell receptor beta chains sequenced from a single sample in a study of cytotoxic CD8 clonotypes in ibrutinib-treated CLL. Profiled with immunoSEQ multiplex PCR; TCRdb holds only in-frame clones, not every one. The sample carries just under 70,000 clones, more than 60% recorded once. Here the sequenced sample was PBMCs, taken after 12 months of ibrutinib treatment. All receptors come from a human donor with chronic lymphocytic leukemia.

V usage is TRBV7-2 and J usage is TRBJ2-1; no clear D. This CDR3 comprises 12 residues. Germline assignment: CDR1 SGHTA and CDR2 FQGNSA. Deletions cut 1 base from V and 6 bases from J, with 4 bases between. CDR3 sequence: CASSLVFNEQFF. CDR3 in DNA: TGTGCCAGCAGCTTAGTTTTCAATGAGCAGTTCTTC.

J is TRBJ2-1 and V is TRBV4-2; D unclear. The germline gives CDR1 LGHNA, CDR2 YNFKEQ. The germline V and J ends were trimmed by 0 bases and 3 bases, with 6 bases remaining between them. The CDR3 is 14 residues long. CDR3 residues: CASSQDAIYNEQFF. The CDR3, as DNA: TGTGCCAGCAGCCAAGATGCCATCTACAATGAGCAGTTCTTC.

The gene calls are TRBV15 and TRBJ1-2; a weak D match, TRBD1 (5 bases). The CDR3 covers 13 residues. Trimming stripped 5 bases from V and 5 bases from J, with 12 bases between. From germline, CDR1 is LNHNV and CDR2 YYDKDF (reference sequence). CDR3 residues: CATSRGTVYGYTF. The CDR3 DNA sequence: TGTGCCACCAGCCGAGGGACGGTTTATGGCTACACCTTC.

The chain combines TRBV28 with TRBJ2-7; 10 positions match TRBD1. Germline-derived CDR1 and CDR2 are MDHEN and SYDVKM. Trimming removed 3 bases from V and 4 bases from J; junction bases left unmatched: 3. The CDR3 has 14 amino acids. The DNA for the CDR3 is TGTGCCAGCAGTTTCCGGGACAGGGGATACGAGCAGTACTTC. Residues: CASSFRDRGYEQYF.

The CDR3 nucleotides read TGCAGCGTTGCCACCGGACAGGGGGGTGAAAAACTGTTTTTT. The encoded protein is CSVATGQGGEKLFF. The chain joins TRBV29-1 to TRBJ1-4, with 10 bases that match TRBD1. Losses at the gene ends were 4 bases for V and 7 bases for J; bases not matched to a gene: 6. The germline V gene has CDR1 SQVTM and CDR2 ANQGSEA. The CDR3 totals 14 residues. Filled out from reference TRBV29-1 and TRBJ1-4, the complete variable domain reads SAVISQKPSRDICQRGTSLTIQCQVDSQVTMMFWYRQQPGQSLTLIATANQGSEATYESGFVIDKFPISRPNLTFSTLTVSNMSPEDSSIYLCSVATGQGGEKLFFGSGTQLSVL.

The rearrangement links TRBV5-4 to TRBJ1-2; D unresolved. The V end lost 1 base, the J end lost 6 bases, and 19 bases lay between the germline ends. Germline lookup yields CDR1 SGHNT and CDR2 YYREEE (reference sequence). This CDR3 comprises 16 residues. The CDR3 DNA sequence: TGTGCCAGCAGCTTGCAACCACAACCGCCTTTGGATGGCTACACCTTC. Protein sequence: CASSLQPQPPLDGYTF.